This section outlines one TCR beta chain sequence together with its context. This clonotype was seen a handful of times. It lacks a known antigen. There are no base qualities to consult, and no much larger clone falls within one base. The CDR3 measures 15 amino acids from cysteine to phenylalanine. Only the CDR3 region is kept as DNA, spanning 45 bases read in frame from base 1. The germline V gene encodes CDR1 MDHEN and CDR2 SYDVKM. V is clipped by 2 bases and J by 4 bases, and the sequence between their germline boundaries is 14 bases long. The source of the sample is a study of post-analysis software for immune sequencing data (dated by TCRdb to the mid-2010s). Regarding the complete study: Recorded disease courses included relapsing-remitting, secondary progressive and progressive-relapsing multiple sclerosis, with some patients lacking subtype annotation. The patient repertoires were set against 10 or so previously published healthy control repertoires from donors whose ages ranged from roughly 6 to 26 years. A subset of samples was prepared in parallel using single-end sample barcoding, then pooled and co-amplified after Illumina adapter ligation.

Study-level results and caveats: Significantly higher frequencies in patients than in controls were found for roughly 5 TRBV segments, including TRBV5-6, TRBV5-1 and TRBV20-1. Direct clustering with F measure showed strong co-clustering of samples prepared in the same batch, prompting a batch-effect correction. The control group was slightly older than the multiple sclerosis patient group. Normalized Chao1 diversity was significantly lower in multiple sclerosis patients than controls, suggesting substantial peripheral T-cell clonal expansion.

To demonstrate the VDJtools post-analysis software, the study profiled TCR beta repertoires from the peripheral blood of 10 to 15 young patients with multiple sclerosis. The patients with multiple sclerosis were children and adolescents between roughly 6 and 17 years of age. Library preparation used PCR. Instrument used: Illumina HiSeq 2500. To reduce PCR and sequencing biases, unique molecular identifiers were built into the TCR beta cDNA libraries. Approximately 500,000 cDNA molecules were obtained per 1 to 10 million input T cells, so each molecule approximated one T cell. Patient libraries were prepared and sequenced with the same protocol used for the earlier healthy control dataset. Samples belonging to the same batch were prepared together, multiplexed and sequenced on a shared HiSeq lane. On the study's bioinformatics: MIGEC handled the raw barcoded reads, throwing out single-read molecular identifier groups before consensus assembly and CDR3 extraction. VDJtools was used for post-analysis of the clonotype tables, with diversity normalized by down-sampling every dataset to the smallest sample size. In repertoire overlap clustering, CDR3 amino acid sequences, but not nucleotide sequences, were matched to correct batch-related cross-sample contamination. The public reads were reanalyzed by TCRdb: fastp trimming at Q25, MiXCR alignment, in-frame beta chains only. Identical CDR3 proteins give one entry, which carries the most common genes and DNA. What appears here as the V and J calls and clone size reflects TCRdb's work, not the paper's. This sample gives fewer than 600,000 distinct CDR3 sequences in total; 45% of them show up just once. The top ten constitute 12% of the sample.

Specimen: blood. This receptor chain uses TRBV28 and TRBJ2-5, and the D gene may be TRBD2, 6 bases matching. The sequence derives from a girl aged 10-17 years with multiple sclerosis. CDR3 reads: CASSLGGGPVETQYF. The DNA sequence is as follows: TGTGCCAGCAGTTTAGGCGGAGGGCCCGTAGAGACCCAGTACTTC.